This T cell receptor beta chain was profiled in a study of Ad26.COV2.S vaccination and SARS-CoV-2 variants. Study-wide findings and caveats: After vaccination, reports described spike-specific CD8+ and CD4+ T cell responses as showing substantial breadth.

Stated treatment: around 19 received Ad26.COV2.S at low or high dose, single or two shots; 5 received placebo; per-sample allocation not given. Day 63 after the first injection of vaccine or placebo was the sampling time. The V and J ends lost 7 bases and 2 bases, in that order; junction bases with no gene match: 6. In germline, CDR1 is SEHNR, CDR2 FQNEAQ (reference sequence). This CDR3 is 16 amino acids long. Method: immunoSEQ multiplex PCR; TCRdb's copy keeps in-frame clones and lacks some. Of hundreds of thousands of clones listed, 75% to 90% are singletons. To note about this clone: Its antigen is still unknown.

This chain uses TRBV7-9 with TRBJ2-7; 15 nucleotides match TRBD2. The TCR was taken from a person aged 18-60 years who received the Ad26.COV2.S COVID-19 vaccine or a placebo. Sequencing was performed on peripheral blood, taken in a trial of Ad26.COV2.S vaccine versus placebo. The CDR3 region has the DNA TGTGCCAGCACCCCCGGGACTAGCGGGGGGACCTACGAGCAGTACTTC. Encoded protein: CASTPGTSGGTYEQYF.